Listed here are 18 T cell receptor beta chains from one sample, sequenced in a study of human T cells and chemical hapten exposure. One entry per CDR3 protein results from TCRdb running MiXCR on the RACE reads. The sample comprises about 340,000 distinct CDR3 sequences, around 7% of which are singletons, and 7% to 10% rests with the top ten. Indicated time point: patch test 1, 2 weeks after DPC sensitization. Noted treatment: therapeutic diphenylcyclopropenone sensitization with weekly scalp DPC. The sequences come from whole blood, collected in connection with sensitization to the hapten diphenylcyclopropenone (DPC). The receptors derive from a woman between 18 and 29 years old with alopecia areata. Some clones in this sample may be carry-over from other donors' samples.

This clonotype was seen a few times. The V and J genes are TRBV20-1 and TRBJ1-1, with D uncertain. Per germline, CDR1 DFQATT and CDR2 SNEGSKA (reference sequence). This CDR3 contains 10 residues. The CDR3 nucleotides are TGCAGCGTGTTACGCACTGAAGCTTTCTTT. Amino acids: CSVLRTEAFF.

This chain uses TRBV5-1 with TRBJ2-1, with D possibly matching TRBD1 (7 bases). The germline CDR1 and CDR2 sequences are SGHRS and YFSETQ. This CDR3 spans 15 amino acids. V lost 0 bases, J lost 4 bases, and 11 bases lay in between. The CDR3 reads CASSLARGDYNEQFF. CDR3 bases: TGCGCCAGCAGCTTGGCCAGGGGGGATTACAATGAGCAGTTCTTC.

This clonotype was recorded many times. The chain links TRBV7-6 to TRBJ1-1; maybe TRBD1 (6 bases). Between the trimmed V and J ends, which lost 5 bases and 4 bases, there was a span of 14 bases. Germline values: CDR1 SGHVS, CDR2 FNYEAQ. The CDR3 covers 14 residues. For the CDR3, the DNA is TGTGCCAGCAGCCCCAGGGGTGGGGCCACTGAAGCTTTCTTT. Amino acids: CASSPRGGATEAFF.

This clonotype was found a few times. The rearrangement uses TRBV4-3 and TRBJ2-3, with D unclear. The CDR3 sequence is 14 residues long. The germline CDR1 and CDR2 sequences are LGHNA and YSLEER. V lost 1 base to trimming and J lost 2 bases, with 7 bases between them. The CDR3 DNA is TGCGCCAGCAGCCAAGGGCAGGTCACAGATACGCAGTATTTT. Translated, it gives CASSQGQVTDTQYF.

This clonotype was counted a few times. V gene TRBV6-5 combines with J gene TRBJ2-1; unclear D gene. The CDR3 is 13 residues long. The V end lost 5 bases, the J end lost 5 bases, and 10 bases lay between the germline ends. Germline lookup yields CDR1 MNHEY and CDR2 SVGAGI. CDR3 residues: CASSPKRNNEQFF. The CDR3 nucleotides are TGTGCCAGCAGTCCCAAAAGAAACAATGAGCAGTTCTTC.

There are many counts of this clonotype. The chain employs TRBV6-1 and TRBJ2-3; 10 bases agree with TRBD2. The CDR3 consists of 14 residues. The germline gives CDR1 MNHNS, CDR2 SASEGT. Trimming cost V 7 bases and J 4 bases; bases outside gene matches: 5. The CDR3 loop is CASKSGGAADTQYF. CDR3 in DNA: TGTGCCAGCAAAAGCGGGGGGGCGGCAGATACGCAGTATTTT.

The V and J genes are TRBV4-2 and TRBJ1-4; D remains unclear. The CDR3 is made up of 16 amino acids. Trimming left V 1 base short and J 0 bases short, with 9 bases between. Germline CDR1 LGHNA, CDR2 YNFKEQ. In DNA, the CDR3 is TGTGCCAGCAGCCAAGCAGCTGCGGCAACTAATGAAAAACTGTTTTTT. Translation gives CASSQAAAATNEKLFF.

This clonotype came up many times. The chain links TRBV6-2 or TRBV6-3 to TRBJ2-3, with D perhaps matching TRBD2 (6 bases). CDR3 size: 14 residues. CDR1 is MNHEY, CDR2 SVGEGT, per germline. Trimming cost V 2 bases and J 4 bases, with 10 bases left between them. The CDR3 DNA sequence: TGTGCCAGCAGTTACGTTGGGGGGTCAGATACGCAGTATTTT. This codes for CASSYVGGSDTQYF.

This clonotype came up many times. This rearrangement joins TRBV28 to TRBJ2-1, with D possibly being TRBD1 or TRBD2 (5 bases each). The length of the CDR3 is 15 residues. The germline CDR1 and CDR2 sequences are MDHEN and SYDVKM. V lost 8 bases, J lost 8 bases, and 22 bases lay in between. Written as DNA, the CDR3 is TGTGCCAGCGGTAGCCGGGACCTACCTTCCGATGAGCAGTTCTTC. Translated, it gives CASGSRDLPSDEQFF. The full variable domain, completed using reference TRBV28 and TRBJ2-1, is DVKVTQSSRYLVKRTGEKVFLECVQDMDHENMFWYRQDPGLGLRLIYFSYDVKMKEKGDIPEGYSVSREKKERFSLILESASTNQTSMYLCASGSRDLPSDEQFFGPGTRLTVL.

This clonotype has just a few counts. The chain recombines TRBV3-1 with TRBJ2-5; 10 bases agree with TRBD2. This CDR3 comprises 14 residues. Germline loops: CDR1 LGHDT, CDR2 YNNKEL (reference sequence). The trim removed 5 bases at V and 3 bases at J, leaving 3 bases unmatched. Here the CDR3 reads CASSWTSGEETQYF. The CDR3 coding sequence is TGTGCCAGCAGCTGGACTAGCGGTGAAGAGACCCAGTACTTC.

V gene TRBV20-1 combines with J gene TRBJ2-2, with D perhaps matching TRBD1 (6 bases). The ends were cut back, 1 base at V and 4 bases at J, with 16 bases in the middle. Germline V gene data show CDR1 as DFQATT and CDR2 as SNEGSKA (reference sequence). The CDR3 is 16 residues long. This chain's CDR3 is CSARVRTGSGTGELFF. The CDR3, as DNA: TGCAGTGCTAGAGTCCGAACAGGGTCGGGCACCGGGGAGCTGTTTTTT.

The chain recombines TRBV12-3 or TRBV12-4 with TRBJ1-6; TRBD1 agrees at 8 bases. The CDR3 is 15 amino acids. V shed 4 bases, J shed 7 bases, and the junction held 6 bases outside the gene matches. The CDR3 is CASSSLGQANSPLHF. CDR3 sequence (DNA): TGTGCCAGCAGTTCCCTGGGACAGGCCAATTCACCCCTCCACTTT.

The sample holds many counts of this clonotype. This sequence joins TRBV6-2 or TRBV6-3 and TRBJ2-2, with D unclear. Trimming stripped 3 bases from V and 1 base from J, with 6 bases between. CDR1 and CDR2 from the germline V gene are MNHEY and SVGEGT. The CDR3 consists of 14 residues. The CDR3 nucleotides are TGTGCCAGCAGTTATAAGGAGAACACCGGGGAGCTGTTTTTT. Translated, it gives CASSYKENTGELFF.

This clonotype was observed many times. This sequence joins TRBV18 and TRBJ2-7; possibly TRBD1 or TRBD2 for D (5 bases each). Germline V gene data show CDR1 as KGHSH and CDR2 as LQKENI. The V gene lost 6 bases and the J gene lost 3 bases, with 21 bases spanning the gap. This CDR3 region has 16 residues. This CDR3 reads CASSPSSSSGRYEQYF. The CDR3, as DNA: TGTGCCAGCTCCCCAAGTTCATCCTCGGGGCGCTACGAGCAGTACTTC.

This clonotype was seen only a few times. V gene TRBV5-6 combines with J gene TRBJ2-2; 9 nucleotides align to TRBD1. There are 16 residues in the CDR3. V gave up 1 base and J gave up 4 bases; unmatched junction bases: 5. In germline, CDR1 is SGHDT, CDR2 YYEEEE. DNA of the CDR3: TGTGCCAGCAGCTTGTTGACAGGGGGTTTCACCGGGGAGCTGTTTTTT. Translating it yields CASSLLTGGFTGELFF.

This clonotype occurred many times. The V gene is TRBV4-3, the J gene TRBJ1-4; tentatively, D is TRBD1 (5 bases). V was pared by 0 bases and J by 12 bases, with 20 bases between. The CDR3 spans 16 residues. Germline CDR1 and CDR2: LGHNA and YSLEER. The CDR3 here is CASSQDGEARAGELFF. The CDR3 nucleotides read TGCGCCAGCAGCCAAGACGGGGAAGCACGGGCGGGGGAACTGTTTTTT.

This clonotype appeared many times. The V call is TRBV20-1, the J call TRBJ2-1; no definite D call. The germline V and J ends were trimmed by 5 bases and 9 bases, with 14 bases remaining between them. Germline values: CDR1 DFQATT, CDR2 SNEGSKA (reference sequence). CDR3 size: 12 residues. The CDR3 sequence: CSAPDGFGEQFF. The CDR3 DNA reads as TGCAGTGCTCCCGACGGCTTTGGTGAGCAGTTCTTC.

This clonotype was recorded at least ten times. The chain has TRBV12-3 or TRBV12-4 and TRBJ2-3, with D perhaps given as TRBD1 or TRBD2 (6 bases each). V dropped 7 bases and J dropped 6 bases, with 17 bases sitting between them. The CDR3 runs to 14 residues. In DNA form, the CDR3 reads TGTGCCAGCATCGAAGGGGGGCCGAGGGATACGCAGTATTTT. As protein: CASIEGGPRDTQYF.